The 19 T cell receptor beta chains presented below share a single source sample, sequenced in a study of lymphopenia after photon versus proton radiotherapy. Generated by immunoSEQ multiplex PCR, the TCRdb table keeps only in-frame clones and is missing some. The sample holds about 62,000 clones, about nine tenths seen once. The sample here was peripheral blood, taken from a patient treated with proton-based radiotherapy. The source is a man older than 75 with esophageal cancer.

This clone was detected only once. This chain uses TRBV2 with TRBJ2-2, with D hard to call. Germline-derived CDR1 and CDR2 are SNHLY and FYNNEI. The CDR3 spans 14 residues. The germline V and J ends were trimmed by 4 bases and 6 bases, with 12 bases remaining between them. The CDR3 nucleotides read TGTGCCAGCAGTGGTTCTGGGCCCCCCGGGGAGCTGTTTTTT. This encodes CASSGSGPPGELFF.

The genes are TRBV2 and TRBJ1-2, with D perhaps TRBD1 (5 bases). Germline V gene sequence: CDR1 SNHLY, CDR2 FYNNEI. The CDR3 sequence is 17 residues long. Trimming removed 2 bases from V and 2 bases from J, with 18 bases in between. CDR3 nucleotide sequence: TGTGCCAGCAGTGAAAGGCAGACAGCAGCGAAAAACTATGGCTACACCTTC. Translation: CASSERQTAAKNYGYTF.

This clone was found a few times. V gene TRBV2 combines with J gene TRBJ2-5, with D perhaps matching TRBD2 (5 bases). The CDR3 contains 13 residues. The V gene's germline CDR1 is SNHLY and CDR2 FYNNEI. Trimming cost V 5 bases and J 5 bases, with 12 bases left between them. CDR3 sequence: CASSWAGGETQYF. The CDR3, as DNA: TGTGCCAGCAGTTGGGCCGGCGGGGAGACCCAGTACTTC.

V usage is TRBV7-9 and J usage is TRBJ2-7; the D gene is possibly TRBD2 (6 bases). V lost 3 bases and J 1 base, leaving 16 bases between the germline ends. The CDR3 is 16 residues long. Per germline, CDR1 SEHNR and CDR2 FQNEAQ (reference sequence). As DNA, the CDR3 is TGTGCCAGCAGCTTTTTCGGGGGAGATCATTCCTACGAGCAGTACTTC. Residues: CASSFFGGDHSYEQYF.

This chain connects TRBV19 to TRBJ2-7; 10 bases align to TRBD2. Trimming at V came to 3 bases and at J to 6 bases, leaving 11 bases not matched to a gene. The CDR3 totals 16 residues. Per the germline V gene, CDR1 is LNHDA and CDR2 is SQIVND (reference sequence). The CDR3 loop is CASSMGLAGARSEQYF. CDR3 nucleotides: TGTGCCAGTAGTATGGGGCTAGCGGGAGCGCGGTCCGAGCAGTACTTC.

This chain links TRBV7-2 with TRBJ1-3; possible D gene TRBD1, 5 bases. This CDR3 is 16 amino acids long. Trimming cost V 3 bases and J 0 bases, with 12 bases left between them. CDR1 and CDR2 (germline): SGHTA, FQGNSA. In DNA, the CDR3 is TGTGCCAGCAGCTTCCGAGGGGAGCGCTCTGGAAACACCATATATTTT. Translation: CASSFRGERSGNTIYF.

V usage is TRBV7-3 and J usage is TRBJ1-1, with 7 bases matching TRBD1. The CDR3 totals 15 residues. Germline V CDR1 and CDR2: SGHTA, FQGTGA. The J segment lost 2 bases and the V segment lost 1 base, leaving 4 bases of the junction unmatched. The CDR3, as DNA: TGTGCCAGCAGCTTAATGGCAGGGGGAAACACTGAAGCTTTCTTT. Protein product: CASSLMAGGNTEAFF.

This chain connects TRBV19 to TRBJ2-4; D is perhaps TRBD2 (7 bases). The CDR3 has 15 residues. The V end lost 6 bases, the J end lost 5 bases, and 17 bases lay between the germline ends. Germline values: CDR1 LNHDA, CDR2 SQIVND (reference sequence). CDR3 loop: CASSRGASRENIQYF. In DNA form, the CDR3 reads TGTGCCAGTAGCCGGGGGGCCTCGCGGGAAAACATTCAGTACTTC.

The gene calls are TRBV27 and TRBJ1-2; 7 positions agree with TRBD1. There are 13 residues in the CDR3. With V trimmed by 5 bases and J by 6 bases, 6 bases remained unmatched. Germline V gene sequence: CDR1 MNHEY, CDR2 SMNVEV (reference sequence). CDR3 bases: TGTGCCAGCAGTCCCGGGACAGTCCATGGCTACACCTTC. This gives the protein CASSPGTVHGYTF.

The chain couples TRBV7-8 to TRBJ2-3, with TRBD2 matching 7 bases. Germline-derived CDR1 and CDR2 are SGHVS and FQNEAQ. The V gene end was trimmed by 2 bases and the J gene end by 5 bases; junction bases not matched to a gene: 10. This CDR3 spans 16 amino acids. The CDR3 DNA is TGTGCCAGCAGCTTAATGAGCGGGGCGTCTGGAGATACGCAGTATTTT. Its translation is CASSLMSGASGDTQYF.

The chain has TRBV7-2 and TRBJ2-3; the D is unclear. The V end was cut by 5 bases, the J end by 5 bases, with 5 bases between. CDR1 SGHTA and CDR2 FQGNSA come from the germline V gene. The CDR3 has 11 amino acids. This CDR3 reads CASSMGDTQYF. DNA for the CDR3: TGTGCCAGCAGCATGGGAGATACGCAGTATTTT.

The CDR3 is CASSPQTGSNEQFF. As DNA, the CDR3 is TGTGCCAGCAGCCCCCAGACAGGGAGCAATGAGCAGTTCTTC. The chain recombines TRBV9 with TRBJ2-1; 7 bases line up with TRBD1. The CDR3 covers 14 residues. The trim removed 4 bases at V and 6 bases at J, leaving 7 bases unmatched. Germline V gene lookup returns CDR1 SGDLS and CDR2 YYNGEE.

The genes are TRBV5-1 and TRBJ2-3; tentatively, D is TRBD1 (6 bases). CDR3 size: 14 residues. The germline V gene encodes CDR1 SGHRS and CDR2 YFSETQ. Trimming removed 3 bases at V and 9 bases at J, with 17 bases between. The DNA for the CDR3 is TGCGCCAGCAGCTCGGAATCGGGGACACTGACGCAGTATTTT. Translation gives CASSSESGTLTQYF. Based on the CDR3 plus reference TRBV5-1 and TRBJ2-3, the full variable domain is KAGVTQTPRYLIKTRGQQVTLSCSPISGHRSVSWYQQTPGQGLQFLFEYFSETQRNKGNFPGRFSGRQFSNSRSEMNVSTLELGDSALYLCASSSESGTLTQYFGPGTRLTVL.

This chain uses TRBV5-1 with TRBJ1-1; D is ambiguous. CDR3 length: 14 residues. Trimming pared 3 bases from V and 0 bases from J, leaving 9 bases between. Germline V CDR1 and CDR2: SGHRS, YFSETQ. DNA of the CDR3: TGCGCCAGCAGCTCGGGTACCATGAACACTGAAGCTTTCTTT. It codes for CASSSGTMNTEAFF. Based on the CDR3 plus reference TRBV5-1 and TRBJ1-1, the full variable domain is KAGVTQTPRYLIKTRGQQVTLSCSPISGHRSVSWYQQTPGQGLQFLFEYFSETQRNKGNFPGRFSGRQFSNSRSEMNVSTLELGDSALYLCASSSGTMNTEAFFGQGTRLTVV.

The chain joins TRBV5-5 to TRBJ2-1, with a tentative D call TRBD2 (6 bases). Trimming shortened V by 2 bases and J by 0 bases, and 9 bases separated the two germline ends. Per the germline V gene, CDR1 is SGHKS and CDR2 is YYEKEE (reference sequence). CDR3 length: 15 residues. CDR3 in amino acids: CASSFASDSYNEQFF. CDR3 coding DNA: TGTGCCAGCAGCTTCGCTAGCGACTCCTACAATGAGCAGTTCTTC.

The chain carries TRBV6-5 and TRBJ2-7; TRBD1 agrees at 10 bases. The germline V gene encodes CDR1 MNHEY and CDR2 SVGAGI. V lost 2 bases and J lost 2; bases outside the gene matches: 3. CDR3 length: 15 amino acids. This CDR3 reads CASSYRDRGPYEQYF. CDR3 sequence (DNA): TGTGCCAGCAGTTACCGGGACAGGGGACCCTACGAGCAGTACTTC.

The chain links TRBV7-9 to TRBJ2-2; D possibly corresponds to TRBD2 (6 bases). With 11 bases removed from V and 5 bases from J, the gap between germline ends came to 12 bases. Germline assignment: CDR1 SEHNR and CDR2 FQNEAQ (reference sequence). CDR3 length: 12 amino acids. DNA of the CDR3: TGTGCCGGACTATTGAGGACCGGGGAGCTGTTTTTT. Protein: CAGLLRTGELFF.

In its sample, this clone was seen once. The chain joins TRBV7-8 to TRBJ1-2; 7 bases are a match to TRBD1. Germline CDR1 reads SGHVS; CDR2 reads FQNEAQ. The CDR3 loop spans 16 amino acids. V was clipped by 0 bases and J by 4 bases; unmatched bases: 8. The CDR3 sequence is CASSLAVEGALYGYTF. CDR3 bases: TGTGCCAGCAGCTTAGCGGTGGAGGGGGCTCTCTATGGCTACACCTTC. The full variable domain, completed using reference TRBV7-8 and TRBJ1-2, is GAGVSQSPRYKVAKRGQDVALRCDPISGHVSLFWYQQALGQGPEFLTYFQNEAQLDKSGLPSDRFFAERPEGSVSTLKIQRTQQEDSAVYLCASSLAVEGALYGYTFGSGTRLTVV.

The rearrangement links TRBV11-3 to TRBJ2-2; no clear D. Trimming took 5 bases from V and 5 from J, leaving 15 bases between them. The CDR3 runs 15 residues. Germline assignment: CDR1 SGHNT and CDR2 YENEEA. CDR3: CASSPPTSGTGELFF. DNA of the CDR3: TGTGCCAGCAGCCCCCCGACTTCCGGGACCGGGGAGCTGTTTTTT.